The 17 T cell receptor beta chains below come from one sample, sequenced in a study of T cells in localized non-small cell lung cancer. The method was immunoSEQ multiplex PCR; TCRdb's version includes in-frame clones alone and lacks a portion of them. The sample has 28,000 or so clones; 75% to 95% are singletons. This specimen consisted of peripheral blood, obtained before any cancer treatment. All receptors come from a female donor older than 55 with stage II squamous cell lung carcinoma.

This clone has only a few counts. V is TRBV7-3 and J is TRBJ2-5; tentative D call: TRBD1 (6 bases). The CDR3 has 15 residues. Looked up from germline, CDR1 is SGHTA and CDR2 is FQGTGA. V dropped 2 bases and J dropped 5 bases, with 15 bases sitting between them. CDR3 residues: CASSLAGTSGETQYF. CDR3 bases: TGTGCCAGCAGCTTAGCAGGGACAAGTGGCGAGACCCAGTACTTC.

The V call is TRBV5-4, the J call TRBJ2-7; D is perhaps TRBD1 (6 bases). The V gene lost 0 bases and the J gene lost 3 bases, with 16 bases spanning the gap. CDR3 length: 16 residues. Germline V gene lookup returns CDR1 SGHNT and CDR2 YYREEE (reference sequence). As DNA, the CDR3 is TGTGCCAGCAGCTTGGCGATCGGACAGAGAGACTACGAGCAGTACTTC. Protein: CASSLAIGQRDYEQYF.

This rearrangement joins TRBV27 to TRBJ1-2, with a weak D call TRBD1 (5 bases). The germline CDR1 and CDR2 sequences are MNHEY and SMNVEV (reference sequence). Trimming took 8 bases from V and 4 from J, leaving 17 bases between them. The CDR3 sequence is 14 residues long. CDR3 residues: CASATGRGIYGYTF. In nucleotides, the CDR3 is TGTGCCAGCGCAACGGGCCGGGGCATCTATGGCTACACCTTC.

The J gene is TRBJ2-7, the V gene TRBV7-2; TRBD1 is a possible D gene (5 bases). From germline, CDR1 is SGHTA and CDR2 FQGNSA. V was pared by 0 bases and J by 5 bases, with 11 bases between. CDR3 size: 14 residues. The CDR3, as DNA: TGTGCCAGCAGCTTAGCGCTTGGCAGGGACGAGCAGTACTTC. It yields the protein CASSLALGRDEQYF.

The gene calls are TRBV6-1 and TRBJ2-5; D could derive from TRBD1 or TRBD2 (6 bases each). With 6 bases removed from V and 7 bases from J, the gap between germline ends came to 24 bases. Per the germline V gene, CDR1 is MNHNS and CDR2 is SASEGT. This CDR3 spans 16 amino acids. CDR3 region: CASREIRQAVGGTQYF. The CDR3 DNA reads TGTGCCAGCAGAGAAATAAGACAGGCTGTGGGGGGGACCCAGTACTTC.

The CDR3 is CASSPTNVAGELFF. For the CDR3, the DNA is TGTGCCAGCAGCCCCACAAATGTTGCTGGGGAGCTGTTTTTT. This chain links TRBV5-4 with TRBJ2-2, with no clear D. Trimming pared 4 bases from V and 8 bases from J, leaving 15 bases between. Per the germline V gene, CDR1 is SGHNT and CDR2 is YYREEE (reference sequence). The CDR3 runs 14 residues.

The genes are TRBV6-6 and TRBJ1-1, with D possibly TRBD1 on 5 matching bases. V lost 5 bases and J 1 base, leaving 14 bases between the germline ends. This CDR3 is built from 15 residues. The germline V gene encodes CDR1 MNHNY and CDR2 SVGAGI (reference sequence). The CDR3 DNA follows: TGTGCCAGCAGTCTTACGACAGCCCGGAACACTGAAGCTTTCTTT. It translates to CASSLTTARNTEAFF.

V gene TRBV5-1 combines with J gene TRBJ2-7; 7 bases are shared with TRBD2. Germline lookup yields CDR1 SGHRS and CDR2 YFSETQ. The CDR3 spans 15 residues. With 0 bases clipped from V and 0 bases from J, the junction kept 3 bases outside the gene matches. CDR3 DNA: TGCGCCAGCAGCTTGGCCGGGGACTACTCCTACGAGCAGTACTTC. Translated, it gives CASSLAGDYSYEQYF.

The rearrangement uses TRBV30 and TRBJ2-3, with a possible D match to TRBD1 (6 bases). The CDR3 sequence is 15 residues long. Germline V gene sequence: CDR1 GTSNPN, CDR2 SVGIG (reference sequence). The ends were cut back, 3 bases at V and 3 bases at J, with 16 bases in the middle. The CDR3 sequence is CAWSGGQSGTDTQYF. The CDR3 DNA reads as TGTGCCTGGAGCGGAGGACAGTCTGGAACAGATACGCAGTATTTT.

V usage is TRBV9 and J usage is TRBJ2-1, with 13 positions matching TRBD2. Germline CDR1 and CDR2: SGDLS and YYNGEE. The ends lost 3 bases at V and 4 bases at J; junction bases unmatched: 1. This CDR3 is 15 amino acids long. CDR3 in DNA: TGTGCCAGCAGCGAGGGACTAGCGGGGTACAATGAGCAGTTCTTC. Translating gives CASSEGLAGYNEQFF.

The chain links TRBV28 to TRBJ1-1; no clear D. The CDR3 spans 16 residues. Germline V gene lookup returns CDR1 MDHEN and CDR2 SYDVKM. V was pared by 1 base and J by 3 bases, with 15 bases between. CDR3 loop: CASSLSRAGRDTEAFF. The CDR3, as DNA: TGTGCCAGCAGTTTATCCCGGGCAGGAAGAGACACTGAAGCTTTCTTT. Full variable domain (remainder filled in from reference TRBV28 and TRBJ1-1): DVKVTQSSRYLVKRTGEKVFLECVQDMDHENMFWYRQDPGLGLRLIYFSYDVKMKEKGDIPEGYSVSREKKERFSLILESASTNQTSMYLCASSLSRAGRDTEAFFGQGTRLTVV.

This rearrangement joins TRBV6-5 to TRBJ1-1; TRBD1 matches 8 bases. Germline CDR1 reads MNHEY; CDR2 reads SVGAGI. Germline trimming cut 0 bases from V and 9 bases from J; bases unmatched to any gene: 12. CDR3 size: 16 residues. The CDR3: CASSYSGTGAGNKAFF. CDR3 in DNA: TGTGCCAGCAGTTACTCCGGGACAGGAGCGGGGAATAAAGCTTTCTTT.

The genes are TRBV2 and TRBJ2-7; no reliable D call. The CDR3 is made up of 14 amino acids. The V gene's germline CDR1 is SNHLY and CDR2 FYNNEI. Trimming pared 7 bases from V and 2 bases from J, leaving 15 bases between. In DNA, the CDR3 is TGTGCCAGCATATCCGCCGAGGCCCCCTACGAGCAGTACTTC. It yields the protein CASISAEAPYEQYF.

This CDR3 is CASSQIRGGAGGYTF. CDR3 sequence (DNA): TGTGCCAGCAGCCAAATTCGGGGGGGCGCGGGTGGCTACACCTTC. The gene calls are TRBV4-2 and TRBJ1-2, with D perhaps TRBD1 (6 bases). Trimming shortened V by 2 bases and J by 7 bases, and 17 bases separated the two germline ends. Germline V gives CDR1 LGHNA, CDR2 YNFKEQ. The CDR3 length is 15 residues.

The CDR3 loop is CASSLGSQVPYGYTF. The CDR3 region has the DNA TGTGCCAGCAGTTTGGGCTCCCAGGTCCCCTATGGCTACACCTTC. The chain links TRBV28 to TRBJ1-2; D call uncertain. V gave up 3 bases and J gave up 4 bases, with 15 bases separating them. From germline, CDR1 is MDHEN and CDR2 SYDVKM. This CDR3 is 15 amino acids long.

This chain connects TRBV7-8 to TRBJ1-2; 7 bases fit TRBD1. The CDR3 is made up of 15 amino acids. The trim removed 5 bases at V and 7 bases at J, leaving 13 bases unmatched. The germline V gene has CDR1 SGHVS and CDR2 FQNEAQ. This CDR3 reads CASSLSGQAVLGYTF. For the CDR3, the DNA is TGTGCCAGCAGCCTTAGCGGACAGGCCGTACTTGGCTACACCTTC.

In this sample, this clone turned up once. The chain is built from TRBV7-6 and TRBJ2-1; 7 positions match TRBD1. Germline trimming cut 1 base from V and 9 bases from J; bases unmatched to any gene: 9. The CDR3 consists of 15 residues. Germline assignment: CDR1 SGHVS and CDR2 FNYEAQ. The CDR3 loop is CASSLGQGVVGEQFF. The DNA for the CDR3 is TGTGCCAGCAGCTTAGGACAGGGAGTGGTAGGTGAGCAGTTCTTC.